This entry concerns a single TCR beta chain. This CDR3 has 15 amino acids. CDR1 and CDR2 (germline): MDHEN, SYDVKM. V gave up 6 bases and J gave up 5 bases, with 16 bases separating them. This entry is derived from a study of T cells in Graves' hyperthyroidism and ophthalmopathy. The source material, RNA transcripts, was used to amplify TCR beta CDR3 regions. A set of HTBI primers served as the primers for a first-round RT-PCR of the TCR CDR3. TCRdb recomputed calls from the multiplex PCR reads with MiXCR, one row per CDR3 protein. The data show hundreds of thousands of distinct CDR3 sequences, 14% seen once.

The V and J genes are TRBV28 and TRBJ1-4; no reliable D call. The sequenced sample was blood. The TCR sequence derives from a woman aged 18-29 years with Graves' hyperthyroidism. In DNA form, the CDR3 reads TGTGCCAGCAGGGGTCGGATTAGTAGGAATGAAAAACTGTTTTTT. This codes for CASRGRISRNEKLFF.